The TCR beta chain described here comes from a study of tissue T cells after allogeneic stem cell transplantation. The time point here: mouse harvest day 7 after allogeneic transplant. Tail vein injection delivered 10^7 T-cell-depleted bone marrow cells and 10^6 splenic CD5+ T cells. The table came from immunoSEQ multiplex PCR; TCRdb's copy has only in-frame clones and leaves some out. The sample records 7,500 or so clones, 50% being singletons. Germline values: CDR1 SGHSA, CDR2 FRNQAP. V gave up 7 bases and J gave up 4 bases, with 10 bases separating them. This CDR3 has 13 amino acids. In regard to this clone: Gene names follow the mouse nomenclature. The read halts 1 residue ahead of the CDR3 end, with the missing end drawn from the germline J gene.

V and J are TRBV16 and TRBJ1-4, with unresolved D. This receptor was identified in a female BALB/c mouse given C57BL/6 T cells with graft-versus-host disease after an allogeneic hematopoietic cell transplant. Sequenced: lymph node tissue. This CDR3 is CASNRPGNERLFF. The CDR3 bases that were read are TGTGCAAGCAATAGACCGGGCAACGAAAGATTATTT.